This T cell receptor (beta chain) emerged from a study of blood T cell repertoires in COVID-19. Study-wide context: Spain, Italy and the United States supplied samples that represented acute and convalescent COVID-19. PBMCs, B-cell-depleted T cells, or T cells provided the cDNA or gDNA that made up the material.

This CDR3 has 17 residues. Germline trimming cut 1 base from V and 4 bases from J; bases unmatched to any gene: 9. Germline CDR1 is MDHEN and CDR2 is SYDVKM. Source study methods: Amplification of reference gene primers provided the estimated nucleated cell counts. Using immunoSEQ multiplex PCR, the repertoire was profiled, and TCRdb retains in-frame clones only, with some absent. V and J calls and clone size follow that table, whereas D and trimming were derived from the DNA. The sample shows more than 80,000 clones, more than 75% of them seen only once. The receptor was derived from a woman of 80 years or more with active or convalescent COVID-19. Sequencing was done on a sample of peripheral blood. V is TRBV28 and J is TRBJ1-1, with 10 bases matching TRBD1. The CDR3 DNA sequence: TGTGCCAGCAGTTTATTAGGGACAGGGGCCTCGGGCACTGAAGCTTTCTTT. As protein: CASSLLGTGASGTEAFF.